A single sample is the source of the 6 T cell receptor beta chains below, sequenced in a study of blood T cell repertoires in COVID-19. Generated by immunoSEQ multiplex PCR, the TCRdb table keeps only in-frame clones and is missing some. The sample shows a few hundred thousand clones, 88% of them seen only once. Sequencing was done on a sample of PBMCs or T cells enriched from blood (not recorded which). The receptors were gathered from a woman aged 40 to 50 with acute COVID-19.

The rearrangement joins TRBV28 to TRBJ2-1, with D possibly being TRBD1 (6 bases). The V end lost 2 bases, the J end lost 7 bases, and 9 bases lay between the germline ends. The CDR3 sequence is 13 residues long. In germline, CDR1 is MDHEN, CDR2 SYDVKM. CDR3 sequence reads: CASSLAQGNEQFF. Here the CDR3 DNA reads TGTGCCAGCAGTTTAGCCCAGGGGAATGAGCAGTTCTTC.

This clone was observed a handful of times. The CDR3 reads CATSDPGGANYGYTF. The CDR3 nucleotides read TGTGCCACCAGTGACCCCGGGGGTGCTAACTATGGCTACACCTTC. This chain joins TRBV24-1 and TRBJ1-2; D may be TRBD1 (5 bases). Deletions cut 4 bases from V and 0 bases from J, with 11 bases between. The CDR3 is made up of 15 amino acids. The germline V gene encodes CDR1 KGHDR and CDR2 SFDVKD.

This chain connects TRBV7-6 to TRBJ2-7; 7 nucleotides match TRBD2. CDR1 and CDR2 from the germline V gene are SGHVS and FNYEAQ. V shed 0 bases and J 5 bases; nucleotides not matched to a gene: 13. The CDR3 loop spans 17 amino acids. CDR3 sequence: CASSLAPAGAGEDEQYF. CDR3 coding DNA: TGTGCCAGCAGCTTAGCCCCAGCCGGCGCGGGAGAGGACGAGCAGTACTTC. The variable domain in full, with the rest retrieved from reference TRBV7-6 and TRBJ2-7, is GAGVSQSPRYKVTKRGQDVALRCDPISGHVSLYWYRQALGQGPEFLTYFNYEAQQDKSGLPNDRFSAERPEGSISTLTIQRTEQRDSAMYRCASSLAPAGAGEDEQYFGPGTRLTVT.

This chain joins TRBV27 and TRBJ2-1, with D possibly matching TRBD1 (5 bases). The CDR3 has 14 amino acids. Germline CDR1 MNHEY, CDR2 SMNVEV (reference sequence). The V gene lost 3 bases and the J gene lost 3 bases, with 9 bases spanning the gap. The CDR3 DNA is TGTGCCAGCAGTTTTGGGGCTAACTACAATGAGCAGTTCTTC. It is translated as CASSFGANYNEQFF.

The V gene is TRBV5-1, the J gene TRBJ2-3; 8 bases agree with TRBD2. The CDR3 contains 14 residues. The germline V gene encodes CDR1 SGHRS and CDR2 YFSETQ. V dropped 4 bases and J dropped 2; count of bases not matched to a gene: 3. The CDR3 region is CASSTSGFTDTQYF. The CDR3 DNA sequence: TGCGCCAGCAGCACTAGCGGATTCACAGATACGCAGTATTTT.

The chain employs TRBV27 and TRBJ1-6; 9 bases fit TRBD1. CDR3 length equals 15 residues. CDR1 is MNHEY, CDR2 SMNVEV, per germline (reference sequence). The trim removed 11 bases at V and 2 bases at J, leaving 7 bases unmatched. The CDR3 DNA follows: TGTGCCGCAAGGGACAGGGCAGCCTATAATTCACCCCTCCACTTT. The encoded protein is CAARDRAAYNSPLHF.